Shown below are 11 T cell receptor beta chains from a single sample sequenced in a study of blood T cells in healthy people across ages. Using a J-beta primer mix together with a sample-barcoded 5' primer, a second PCR was run for about 7 to 12 cycles. One entry per CDR3 protein results from TCRdb running MiXCR on the 5' RACE reads. The table shows 1.5 million to 2 million distinct CDR3 sequences, with just under 50% occurring only once. The specimen sequenced was blood. These receptors all stem from a woman in her thirties or forties in good health.

This clonotype was seen repeatedly, ten times or more. Being one base from a much bigger clone, this may be a read error. This chain connects TRBV18 to TRBJ2-7, with D possibly being TRBD1 or TRBD2 (6 bases each). CDR1 and CDR2 (germline): KGHSH, LQKENI. V was cut by 3 bases and J by 7 bases, with 22 bases left in between. The CDR3 has 16 amino acids. The CDR3 is CASSPGGKGVDNEQYF. CDR3 bases: TGTGCCAGCTCACCTGGCGGGAAGGGGGTAGACAATGAGCAGTACTTC.

In its sample, this clonotype was seen a few times. The chain joins TRBV7-2 to TRBJ2-1; possibly TRBD2 for D (5 bases). Trimming pared 1 base from V and 1 base from J, leaving 14 bases between. CDR1 and CDR2 from the germline V gene are SGHTA and FQGNSA. This CDR3 spans 17 amino acids. The CDR3 nucleotides are TGTGCCAGCAGCTTAGTCTTTGCGGGTGGATCCTACAATGAGCAGTTCTTC. Amino acids: CASSLVFAGGSYNEQFF.

This clonotype has only a few counts. The chain is built from TRBV20-1 and TRBJ1-5; TRBD1 matches 9 bases. V dropped 6 bases and J dropped 6; count of bases not matched to a gene: 3. This CDR3 spans 12 amino acids. Germline V gene data show CDR1 as DFQATT and CDR2 as SNEGSKA (reference sequence). The CDR3 region has the DNA TGCAGTGCCGGGACAGGGATTCAGCCCCAGCATTTT. Translated, it gives CSAGTGIQPQHF.

The chain employs TRBV5-1 and TRBJ2-1; 8 nucleotides line up with TRBD2. The CDR3 loop spans 16 amino acids. CDR1 is SGHRS and CDR2 is YFSETQ in the germline V gene. J was trimmed by 8 bases and V by 2 bases; bases with no gene match: 12. The CDR3 sequence: CASSFYARGGDDEQFF. The CDR3, as DNA: TGCGCCAGCAGCTTTTACGCACGGGGGGGCGACGATGAGCAGTTCTTC.

The chain's CDR3 is CASSDPQGSSYEQYF. In DNA form, the CDR3 reads TGTGCCAGCAGTGACCCGCAGGGATCATCCTACGAGCAGTACTTC. This chain connects TRBV2 to TRBJ2-7, with D possibly being TRBD1 (5 bases). CDR1 and CDR2 (germline): SNHLY, FYNNEI. This CDR3 spans 15 amino acids. Trimming pared 3 bases from V and 1 base from J, leaving 13 bases between.

V usage is TRBV2 and J usage is TRBJ2-1; TRBD2 matches at 12 bases. The trim removed 5 bases at V and 5 bases at J, leaving 22 bases unmatched. The CDR3 extends over 21 amino acids. Germline-derived CDR1 and CDR2 are SNHLY and FYNNEI. The CDR3 DNA reads TGTGCCAGCAGTACCCTGACCCGAAACACAGGACTAGCGGGGCCCCACAATGAGCAGTTCTTC. Translating it yields CASSTLTRNTGLAGPHNEQFF.

The chain links TRBV29-1 to TRBJ2-5; TRBD1 is a possible D gene (5 bases). Judging by the DNA end, TRBJ2-7 fits better; the J call may be wrong. Germline V gene data show CDR1 as SQVTM and CDR2 as ANQGSEA. The CDR3 extends over 11 amino acids. The CDR3 reads CSVVEDNEQYF. CDR3 sequence (DNA): TGCAGCGTTGTAGAGGACAACGAGCAGTACTTC.

The chain uses TRBV28 and TRBJ2-4; D gene unclear. V lost 3 bases and J 6 bases, leaving 15 bases between the germline ends. CDR3 length equals 15 residues. Germline V gives CDR1 MDHEN, CDR2 SYDVKM. The CDR3 region has the DNA TGTGCCAGCAGTTTTTCCTCCCCAAGGGCAAACATTCAGTACTTC. Translating it yields CASSFSSPRANIQYF.

The chain has TRBV6-2 or TRBV6-3 and TRBJ2-7; D may correspond to TRBD1 or TRBD2 (5 bases each). The CDR3 covers 13 residues. V gave up 5 bases and J gave up 4 bases, with 12 bases separating them. Per germline, CDR1 MNHEY and CDR2 SVGEGT. In DNA, the CDR3 is TGTGCCAGCAGTCCACAATGGGGGTACGAGCAGTACTTC. This codes for CASSPQWGYEQYF.

The table lists this clonotype with a few counts. The chain employs TRBV7-2 and TRBJ2-5; TRBD1 or TRBD2 may be the D gene (5 bases each). The germline CDR1 and CDR2 sequences are SGHTA and FQGNSA. CDR3 length: 13 residues. V gave up 5 bases and J gave up 5 bases, with 12 bases separating them. This CDR3 is CASSPGPLETQYF. In DNA, the CDR3 is TGTGCCAGCAGCCCGGGACCGCTCGAGACCCAGTACTTC.

The gene calls are TRBV24-1 and TRBJ2-5; possibly TRBD1 or TRBD2 for D (5 bases each). This CDR3 comprises 15 residues. The germline CDR1 and CDR2 sequences are KGHDR and SFDVKD. The V end lost 2 bases, the J end lost 5 bases, and 14 bases lay between the germline ends. CDR3 nucleotide sequence: TGTGCCACCAGTGATTCGGGACCGGGGATGGAGACCCAGTACTTC. This gives the protein CATSDSGPGMETQYF.